This is a list of T cell receptor beta chains from one sample in a study of cytomegalovirus exposure and HLA in healthy donors. The assay was immunoSEQ multiplex PCR, and TCRdb's table has in-frame clones only and misses some. The sample includes 150,000 to 200,000 clones, approximately 80% of them seen just once. Sequenced input: PBMCs. These receptors were obtained from a woman between 40 and 50 years old in good health and CMV-seropositive. The CDR3 runs from the conserved cysteine through the conserved F or W. D genes are given only for firm matches. Where a row states a size, it is once, few, many or the class of an expanded clone; other rows omit it.

length: 13; D: TRBD1; size: .; V: TRBV19; J: TRBJ1-1; DNA: TGTGCCAGTAGAGGACAGGGGAACACTGAAGCTTTCTTT; CDR3: CASRGQGNTEAFF
length: 14; D: .; size: once; V: TRBV10-2; J: TRBJ2-3; DNA: TGCGCCAGCAGTGGCAACCTCATAGCGAATACGCAGTATTTT; CDR3: CASSGNLIANTQYF
length: 16; D: TRBD1; size: .; V: TRBV7-9; J: TRBJ2-7; DNA: TGTGCCAGCAGCTTAAGAGGAGGACAGGGCCCTCACGAGCAGTACTTC; CDR3: CASSLRGGQGPHEQYF
length: 14; D: TRBD2; size: .; V: TRBV27; J: TRBJ2-5; DNA: TGTGCCAGCAAAGGAGCGGGGGCCGGGGAGACCCAGTACTTC; CDR3: CASKGAGAGETQYF
length: 16; D: TRBD1; size: .; V: TRBV27; J: TRBJ1-1; DNA: TGTGCCAGCAGTCCGGGGACAGGCCTTCTTTACACTGAAGCTTTCTTT; CDR3: CASSPGTGLLYTEAFF
length: 16; D: .; size: .; V: TRBV5-1; J: TRBJ2-2; DNA: TGCGCCAGCAGCTTTGGAGGGACCGAGAACACCGGGGAGCTGTTTTTT; CDR3: CASSFGGTENTGELFF
length: 17; D: .; size: .; V: TRBV27; J: TRBJ2-3; DNA: TGTGCCAGCAGTTTACCCCGACAGGGCGGGGACGCAGATACGCAGTATTTT; CDR3: CASSLPRQGGDADTQYF
length: 16; D: .; size: .; V: TRBV4-1; J: TRBJ2-3; DNA: TGCGCCAGCAGCCAAGATAGAGTGGGAGTGCTGGATACGCAGTATTTT; CDR3: CASSQDRVGVLDTQYF
length: 15; D: .; size: .; V: TRBV2; J: TRBJ1-4; DNA: TGTGCCAGCAGAGACACAGGTTTCCCAGGGGAAAAACTGTTTTTT; CDR3: CASRDTGFPGEKLFF
length: 11; D: .; size: once; V: TRBV28; J: TRBJ2-7; DNA: TGTGCCAGCAAGACACTCTACGAGCAGTACTTC; CDR3: CASKTLYEQYF
length: 14; D: .; size: .; V: TRBV7-2; J: TRBJ2-7; DNA: TGTGCCAGCAGCTTCACCACAGGGTCCTACGAGCAGTACTTC; CDR3: CASSFTTGSYEQYF
length: 15; D: TRBD1; size: .; V: TRBV11-2; J: TRBJ1-2; DNA: TGTGCCAGCAGCTTAAGACCTACAGGGGTGACTGGCTACACCTTC; CDR3: CASSLRPTGVTGYTF
length: 15; D: TRBD1; size: .; V: TRBV7-2; J: TRBJ2-7; DNA: TGTGCCAGCAGCTTAGCCCCGGGACAGGGAACCGAGCAGTACTTC; CDR3: CASSLAPGQGTEQYF
length: 14; D: .; size: .; V: TRBV7-2; J: TRBJ1-2; DNA: TGTGCCAGCAGCTTCTCCAGGGATGACTATGGCTACACCTTC; CDR3: CASSFSRDDYGYTF
length: 14; D: .; size: .; V: TRBV30; J: TRBJ2-7; DNA: TGTGCCTGGAGTACAAGGGGGGGCTCCTACGAGCAGTACTTC; CDR3: CAWSTRGGSYEQYF